This record concerns one TCR beta chain sequence. What it recognizes is unknown. The PCR used 60 Vbeta and 13 Jbeta primers. Sequenced by immunoSEQ multiplex PCR; TCRdb stores in-frame clones only, minus some. The data contain about 130,000 clones, around 80% of them singletons. Germline values: CDR1 SGHRS, CDR2 YFSETQ. This CDR3 contains 13 residues. V was cut by 3 bases and J by 0 bases, with 7 bases left in between. The sample originates from a study of cytomegalovirus exposure and HLA in healthy donors. Study results and caveats: Some public TCRs appeared in many individuals, while most sequences were rare. For cytomegalovirus status, the classifier reportedly gave diagnoses with high specificity and sensitivity. The authors assumed roughly uniform sequencing depth across donors for presence/absence analyses.

Nominally healthy donors were sampled, though unrecorded immune exposures were likely. The sequenced sample was PBMCs. This chain joins TRBV5-1 and TRBJ2-7; D not certain. This TCR was recovered from a man aged 30 to 45 in good health and CMV-seronegative. In DNA form, the CDR3 reads TGCGCCAGCAGCTCCTTTTCCTCCTACGAGCAGTACTTC. Encoded protein: CASSSFSSYEQYF.